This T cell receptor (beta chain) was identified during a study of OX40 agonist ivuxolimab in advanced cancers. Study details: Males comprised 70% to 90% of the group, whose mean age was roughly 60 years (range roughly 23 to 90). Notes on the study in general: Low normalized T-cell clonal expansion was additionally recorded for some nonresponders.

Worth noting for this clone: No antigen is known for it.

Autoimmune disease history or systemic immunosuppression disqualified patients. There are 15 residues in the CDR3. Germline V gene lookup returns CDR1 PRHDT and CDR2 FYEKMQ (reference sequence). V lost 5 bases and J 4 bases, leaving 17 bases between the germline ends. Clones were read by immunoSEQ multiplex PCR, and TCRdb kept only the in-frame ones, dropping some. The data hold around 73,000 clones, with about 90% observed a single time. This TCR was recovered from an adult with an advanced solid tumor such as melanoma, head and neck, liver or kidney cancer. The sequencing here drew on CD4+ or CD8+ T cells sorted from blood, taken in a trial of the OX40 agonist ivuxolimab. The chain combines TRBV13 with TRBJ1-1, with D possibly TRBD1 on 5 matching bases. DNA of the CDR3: TGTGCCAGCAGCCCCGACACGGGGACGTTCACTGAAGCTTTCTTT. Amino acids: CASSPDTGTFTEAFF.